This T cell receptor beta chain appears in the sequencing data of a study of blood T cell repertoires in COVID-19. This clone was counted a single time. Assay: immunoSEQ multiplex PCR; the TCRdb copy retains only in-frame clones and omits some. Of 200,000 to 300,000 clones in the sample, around 90% were seen once. The CDR3 sequence is 16 residues long. The V gene lost 3 bases and the J gene lost 11 bases, with 24 bases spanning the gap. Germline V gene sequence: CDR1 SGHKS, CDR2 YYEKEE (reference sequence). The receptor was isolated from a man aged 25 to 45 with COVID-19, enrolled during active disease. The chain recombines TRBV5-5 with TRBJ1-5; a weak D match, TRBD1 (5 bases). Sequencing input: peripheral blood. The DNA of the CDR3 is TGTGCCAGCAGCTCGGGGGTTATGGCCCCCACGAAGGCCCAGCATTTT. Protein: CASSSGVMAPTKAQHF.